One and the same sample provided the 5 T cell receptor beta chains below, sequenced in a study of monozygotic twins with inflammatory bowel disease. TCRdb re-called the 5' RACE reads; every CDR3 protein appears as one record, without DNA. Recorded for this sample: approximately 160,000 distinct CDR3 sequences. Material: blood. The receptors stem from a human donor with ulcerative colitis or Crohn's disease, or a healthy co-twin of an affected twin (not recorded which).

The J gene is TRBJ2-5, the V gene TRBV10-3. The CDR3 has 14 residues. Germline CDR1 reads ENHRY; CDR2 reads SYGVKD. The CDR3: CAISDGRFQETQYF.

The gene calls are TRBV20-1 and TRBJ2-7; TCRdb reports TRBD2, a call that lacks DNA to check it against. The CDR3 loop spans 15 amino acids. In germline, CDR1 is DFQATT, CDR2 SNEGSKA (reference sequence). The CDR3 reads CSASGIRGAFYEQYF.

V and J are TRBV21-1 and TRBJ1-5. TRBV21-1 is designated a pseudogene. This CDR3 is built from 15 residues. CDR3 region: CASSKGPSPNQPQHF.

This chain connects TRBV12-3 or TRBV12-4 to TRBJ1-5; TCRdb proposes TRBD1, but this gene call is untestable without DNA. The CDR3 has 15 residues. The CDR3 loop is CASSTQGRGFQPQHF.

V and J are TRBV12-3 or TRBV12-4 and TRBJ2-1; the TRBD2 assignment by TCRdb is unverifiable without DNA. The CDR3 runs 16 residues. CDR3 protein: CASTKLASGSSNEQFF.